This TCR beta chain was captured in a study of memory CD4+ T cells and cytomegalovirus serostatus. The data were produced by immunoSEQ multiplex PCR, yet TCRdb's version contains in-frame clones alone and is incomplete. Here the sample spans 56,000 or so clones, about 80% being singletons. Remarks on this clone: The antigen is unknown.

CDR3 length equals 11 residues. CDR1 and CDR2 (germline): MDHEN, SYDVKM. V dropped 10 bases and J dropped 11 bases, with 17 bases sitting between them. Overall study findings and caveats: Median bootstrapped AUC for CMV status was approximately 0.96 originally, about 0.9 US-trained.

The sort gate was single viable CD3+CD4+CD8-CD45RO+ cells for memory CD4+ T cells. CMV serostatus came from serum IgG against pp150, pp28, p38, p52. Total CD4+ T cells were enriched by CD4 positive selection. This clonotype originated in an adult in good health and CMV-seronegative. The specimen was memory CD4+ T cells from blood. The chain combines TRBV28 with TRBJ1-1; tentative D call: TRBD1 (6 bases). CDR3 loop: CATDRFTGAFF. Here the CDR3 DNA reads TGTGCCACCGACAGGTTTACAGGTGCTTTCTTT.